This is a list of T cell receptor beta chains from one sample in a study of cytomegalovirus exposure and HLA in healthy donors. TCRdb's copy holds only in-frame clones and misses some; the assay was immunoSEQ multiplex PCR. The sample consists of 100,000 or so clones, roughly 74% of them appearing once. Sequencing input: PBMCs. The receptors were gathered from a woman between 40 and 55 years old in good health and CMV-seronegative. Both conserved end residues are trimmed from each CDR3. Each record gives: V gene, CDR3 protein.

TRBV7-2,ASSFATNYGYT
TRBV2,ASSARLAGTDTQY
TRBV15,ATSSGPGVLGATDTQY
TRBV9,ASSALGGTSADTQY
TRBV7-8,ASSLVGGLHNEQF
TRBV4-2,ASSGLAGTDTQY
TRBV6-4,ASSEGQGGNEQF
TRBV6-1,ASSEAREQMNTEAF
TRBV10-2,ASRDLTSGSGLEQY
TRBV6-4,ASSAGDTDTQY
TRBV6-6,ASSPQDRGADTIY
TRBV19,ASSIGGISYEQY
TRBV7-9,ASSFSGDEQY
TRBV6-1,ASSRDRYNSPLH
TRBV5-4,ASSSEDSWGGYT
TRBV27,ASSLSTTGNTIY
TRBV11-1,ASSLAGPGELF
TRBV25-1,ASAPLGLAGGWETQY
TRBV27,ASSFDPSGAGELF
TRBV28,ASTGLAGGAYNEQF
TRBV2,ASARPLAGSTDTQY
TRBV27,ASSLATHNSPLH
TRBV19,ASSLTSSGGYT
TRBV2,ASSALAGETDTQY
TRBV19,ASSGIGSGNDEQF
TRBV6-1,ASSGGLNYEQY